Sequencing of this T cell receptor (beta chain) was carried out in a study of graft-versus-host responses after intestinal transplantation. Across the whole study: Transplant recipients had multivisceral, liver-intestinal, or isolated intestinal grafts. Tacrolimus plus steroids were given to all recipients for roughly three years, preceded by anti-thymocyte globulin induction. Study-wide results and caveats: Those patients showing graft-donor T cell macrochimerism displayed high graft-versus-host to host-versus-graft clonal ratios in allografts. The recipient marrow held GvH clones, and some of them showed up first in ileum or blood.

As regards this clone: Its antigen is not known.

Clones were read by immunoSEQ multiplex PCR, and TCRdb kept only the in-frame ones, dropping some. The sample consists of about 64,000 clones, more than 85% of them appearing once. This TCR was recovered from a human donor who was the organ donor for an intestinal transplant. Sequences were derived from unstimulated CD8+ T cells sorted from spleen or lymph node cells, sampled before transplant.

The CDR3 spells CASSRNPGQGKGYTF. Written as DNA, the CDR3 is TGTGCCAGCAGTCGCAACCCGGGACAGGGAAAAGGCTACACCTTC. This chain uses TRBV28 with TRBJ1-2, with TRBD1 matching over 9 bases. V was pared by 5 bases and J by 8 bases, with 12 bases of the junction left unmatched. Germline lookup yields CDR1 MDHEN and CDR2 SYDVKM. The length of the CDR3 is 15 residues.